These 2 T cell receptor beta chains originate from one sample sequenced in a study of blood T cell repertoires in COVID-19. Data came from immunoSEQ multiplex PCR; TCRdb stores just in-frame clones and leaves some out. The sample lists 200,000 to 250,000 clones, less than 90% occurring once. Specimen: PBMCs or T cells enriched from blood (not recorded which). The source is a woman in her 30s who had recovered from COVID-19.

The genes are TRBV5-4 and TRBJ2-2; TRBD1 agrees at 11 bases. This CDR3 region has 16 residues. The germline V gene has CDR1 SGHNT and CDR2 YYREEE (reference sequence). V lost 6 bases, J lost 5 bases, and 9 bases stayed unmatched. The CDR3 protein is CASTTGTGGLTGELFF. CDR3 DNA sequence: TGTGCCAGCACGACAGGGACAGGGGGTTTAACCGGGGAGCTGTTTTTT.

CDR3 nucleotides: TGTGCCAGCAGCGCCGGGACAGGGAACACTGAAGCTTTCTTT. Amino acids: CASSAGTGNTEAFF. The genes are TRBV12-1 and TRBJ1-1; TRBD1, the table's D call, lacks a check against the DNA. TRBV12-1 is a documented pseudogene. The CDR3 totals 14 residues.